The 9 T cell receptor beta chains below come from one sample, sequenced in a study of shared clonotypes between healthy human individuals. Method: immunoSEQ multiplex PCR; TCRdb's copy keeps in-frame clones and lacks some. In the table there are 2 million to 2.5 million clones, more than 80% of which are singletons. The sequenced sample was naive CD4+ T cells from PBMCs. Subset defined: CD45RA+ positively selected. These receptors all stem from a man aged 18 to 30 in good health. Some clones in this sample may be carry-over from other donors' samples.

This chain joins TRBV5-1 and TRBJ2-2; 9 bases align to TRBD2. From germline, CDR1 is SGHRS and CDR2 YFSETQ. There are 17 residues in the CDR3. J gave up 5 bases and V 0 bases, and 8 bases lay outside the gene matches. The CDR3, as DNA: TGCGCCAGCAGCTTGGTGATAGCGGGAGCGGGGACCGGGGAGCTGTTTTTT. This codes for CASSLVIAGAGTGELFF.

The chain combines TRBV4-1 with TRBJ2-2; TRBD2 matches 8 bases. Germline assignment: CDR1 MGHRA and CDR2 YSYEKL. This CDR3 region has 18 residues. V dropped 4 bases and J dropped 2; count of bases not matched to a gene: 12. The CDR3 region has the DNA TGCGCCAGCAGCCTATCAACGGGGACTAGGGAAAACACCGGGGAGCTGTTTTTT. Its protein is CASSLSTGTRENTGELFF.

The chain couples TRBV10-1 to TRBJ2-1; 11 bases fit TRBD1. The V gene's germline CDR1 is WNHNN and CDR2 SYGVQD (reference sequence). The CDR3 runs to 15 residues. The junction had 5 bases not matched to a gene; V was cut back by 4 bases and J by 6 bases. CDR3 bases: TGCGCCAGCAGTGTCGGGACAGGGGGAAGCAATGAGCAGTTCTTC. As protein: CASSVGTGGSNEQFF.

The chain has TRBV7-8 and TRBJ1-5, with D unresolved. In germline, CDR1 is SGHVS, CDR2 FQNEAQ. V shed 3 bases and J shed 3 bases, with 9 bases lying between them. CDR3 size: 14 residues. CDR3 amino acids: CASSFSSSNQPQHF. In DNA, the CDR3 is TGTGCCAGCAGCTTCAGCAGTTCCAATCAGCCCCAGCATTTT.

The CDR3 region is CASTPGRGIRGYTF. DNA of the CDR3: TGTGCCAGCACCCCTGGGAGGGGAATTCGGGGCTACACCTTC. This chain joins TRBV28 and TRBJ1-2; possible D gene TRBD1, 5 bases. Germline CDR1 is MDHEN and CDR2 is SYDVKM. With 7 bases removed from V and 8 bases from J, the gap between germline ends came to 20 bases. The CDR3 has 14 residues.

V gene TRBV10-3 combines with J gene TRBJ1-2; 9 positions agree with TRBD1. The ends lost 8 bases at V and 5 bases at J; junction bases unmatched: 9. The CDR3 is 14 residues long. Germline V CDR1 and CDR2: ENHRY, SYGVKD. The chain's CDR3 is CAISPGQGRYGYTF. DNA of the CDR3: TGTGCCATCTCACCGGGACAGGGAAGGTATGGCTACACCTTC.

CDR3 DNA: TGTGCCAGCAGCGCCCGCAATGAGCAGTTCTTC. Its protein product is CASSARNEQFF. The chain links TRBV11-3 to TRBJ2-1, with D unclear. The CDR3 covers 11 residues. Per the germline V gene, CDR1 is SGHNT and CDR2 is YENEEA. V shed 5 bases and J shed 6 bases, with 5 bases lying between them.

Notes on this clone: Distinct nucleotide sequences in the sample also encode this CDR3. This chain connects TRBV5-1 to TRBJ2-7, with D perhaps matching TRBD2 (5 bases). From germline, CDR1 is SGHRS and CDR2 YFSETQ. The length of the CDR3 is 15 residues. V was trimmed by 0 bases and J by 1 base, leaving 11 bases between them. DNA for the CDR3: TGCGCCAGCAGCTTGGTAGAAGGAGGATCCTACGAGCAGTACTTC. This codes for CASSLVEGGSYEQYF.

Regarding this clone: Other DNA variants within this sample encode the same CDR3. This chain joins TRBV18 and TRBJ2-2; D is unresolved. CDR1 and CDR2 (germline): KGHSH, LQKENI. This CDR3 region has 12 residues. Trimming cost V 2 bases and J 2 bases, with 0 bases left between them. The CDR3 protein is CASSPNTGELFF. CDR3 DNA: TGTGCCAGCTCACCAAACACCGGGGAGCTGTTTTTT. Using reference TRBV18 and TRBJ2-2 for the parts outside the CDR3, the full variable domain is NAGVMQNPRHLVRRRGQEARLRCSPMKGHSHVYWYRQLPEEGLKFMVYLQKENIIDESGMPKERFSAEFPKEGPSILRIQQVVRGDSAAYFCASSPNTGELFFGEGSRLTVL.